This T cell receptor (beta chain) is from a study of T cell responses to AZD1222 COVID-19 vaccine. Study background: Researchers grouped second doses given at about 4 or about 12 weeks into one pool. Points from the study as a whole: In a largely white British group with more females than males, clonal diversity was possibly underestimated. Reportedly, close to half of spike-specific TCRs are directed against unmutated variant regions. Regions 160-218 and 743-854 held dominance among vaccine-associated CD4 TCRs, which spanned spike.

As regards this clone: The antigen remains unidentified.

The repertoire was sequenced with immunoSEQ multiplex PCR; TCRdb's copy has only in-frame clones and lacks some. The table records roughly 96,000 clones, 90% of them present only once. This receptor was identified in an adult in good health. The specimen comprised peripheral blood, sampled on day 0 of AZD1222 vaccination.

This CDR3 is CAWRGGGSSYEQYF. In nucleotides, the CDR3 is TGTGCCTGGAGAGGGGGCGGGAGCTCCTACGAGCAGTACTTC. This chain links TRBV30 with TRBJ2-7; D may correspond to TRBD1 or TRBD2 (7 bases each). V lost 3 bases and J 0 bases, leaving 12 bases between the germline ends. The CDR3 length is 14 residues. Germline V CDR1 and CDR2: GTSNPN, SVGIG (reference sequence).